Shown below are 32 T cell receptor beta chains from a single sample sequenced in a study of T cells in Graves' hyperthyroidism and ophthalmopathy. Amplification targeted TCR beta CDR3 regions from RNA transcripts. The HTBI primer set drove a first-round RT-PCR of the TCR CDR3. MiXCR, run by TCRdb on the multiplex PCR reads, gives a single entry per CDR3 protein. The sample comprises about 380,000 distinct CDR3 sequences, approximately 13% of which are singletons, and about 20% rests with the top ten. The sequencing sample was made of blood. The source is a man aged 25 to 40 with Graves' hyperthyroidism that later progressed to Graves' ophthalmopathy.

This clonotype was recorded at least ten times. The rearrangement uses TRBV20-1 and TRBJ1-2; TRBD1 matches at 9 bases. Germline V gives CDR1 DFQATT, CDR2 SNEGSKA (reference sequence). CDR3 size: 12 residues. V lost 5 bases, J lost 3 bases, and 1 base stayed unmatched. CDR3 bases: TGCAGTGCTCGACAGGGGGACTATGGCTACACCTTC. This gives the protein CSARQGDYGYTF.

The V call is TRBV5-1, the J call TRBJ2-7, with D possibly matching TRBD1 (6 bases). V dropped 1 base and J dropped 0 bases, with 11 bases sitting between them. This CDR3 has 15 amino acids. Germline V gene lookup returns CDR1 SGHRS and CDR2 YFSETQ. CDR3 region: CASSLTQGFSYEQYF. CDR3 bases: TGCGCCAGCAGCTTGACCCAGGGGTTCTCCTACGAGCAGTACTTC.

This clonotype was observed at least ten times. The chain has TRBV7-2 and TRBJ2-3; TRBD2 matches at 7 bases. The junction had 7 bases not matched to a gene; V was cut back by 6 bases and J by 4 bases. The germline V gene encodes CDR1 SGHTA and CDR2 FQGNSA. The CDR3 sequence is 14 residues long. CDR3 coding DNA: TGTGCCAGCAGGTTCACTGGGGGGGCAGATACGCAGTATTTT. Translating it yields CASRFTGGADTQYF.

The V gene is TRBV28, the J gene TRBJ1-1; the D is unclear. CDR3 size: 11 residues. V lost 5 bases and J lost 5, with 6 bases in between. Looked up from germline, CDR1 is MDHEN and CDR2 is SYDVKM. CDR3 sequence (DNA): TGTGCCAGCAGTCCTCATACTGAAGCTTTCTTT. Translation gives CASSPHTEAFF. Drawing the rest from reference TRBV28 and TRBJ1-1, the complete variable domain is DVKVTQSSRYLVKRTGEKVFLECVQDMDHENMFWYRQDPGLGLRLIYFSYDVKMKEKGDIPEGYSVSREKKERFSLILESASTNQTSMYLCASSPHTEAFFGQGTRLTVV.

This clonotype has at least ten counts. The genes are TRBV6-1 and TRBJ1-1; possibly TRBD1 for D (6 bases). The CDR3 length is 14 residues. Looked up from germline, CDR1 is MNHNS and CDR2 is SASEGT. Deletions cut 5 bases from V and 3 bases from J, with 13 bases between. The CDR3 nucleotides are TGTGCCAGCAGTTTATGGGGGGCCGACACTGAAGCTTTCTTT. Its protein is CASSLWGADTEAFF.

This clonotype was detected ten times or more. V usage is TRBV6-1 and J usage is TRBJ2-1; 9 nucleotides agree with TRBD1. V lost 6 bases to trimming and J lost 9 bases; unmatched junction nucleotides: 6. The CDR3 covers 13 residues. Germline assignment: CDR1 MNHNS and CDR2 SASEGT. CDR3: CASRKQGAGEQFF. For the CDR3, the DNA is TGTGCCAGCAGGAAACAGGGGGCTGGTGAGCAGTTCTTC.

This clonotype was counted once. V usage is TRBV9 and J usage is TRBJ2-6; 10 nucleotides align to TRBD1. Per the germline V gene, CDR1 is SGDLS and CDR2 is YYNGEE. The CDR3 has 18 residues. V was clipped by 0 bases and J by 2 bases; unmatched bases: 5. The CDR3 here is CASSVVPGQGAGANVLTF. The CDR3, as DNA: TGTGCCAGCAGCGTAGTACCAGGACAGGGGGCTGGGGCCAACGTCCTGACTTTC.

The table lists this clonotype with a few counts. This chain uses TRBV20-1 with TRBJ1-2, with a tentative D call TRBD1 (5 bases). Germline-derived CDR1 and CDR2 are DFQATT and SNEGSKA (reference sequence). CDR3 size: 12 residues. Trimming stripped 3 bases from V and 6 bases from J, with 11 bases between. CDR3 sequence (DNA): TGCAGTGCTAGTTTCGGGGGACATGGCTACACCTTC. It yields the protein CSASFGGHGYTF.

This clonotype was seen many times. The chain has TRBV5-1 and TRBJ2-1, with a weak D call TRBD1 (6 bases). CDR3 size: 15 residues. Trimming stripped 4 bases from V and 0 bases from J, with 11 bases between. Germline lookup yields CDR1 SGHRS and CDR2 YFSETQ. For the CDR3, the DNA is TGCGCCAGCAGCGAGGGGGTGAGCTCCTACAATGAGCAGTTCTTC. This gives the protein CASSEGVSSYNEQFF.

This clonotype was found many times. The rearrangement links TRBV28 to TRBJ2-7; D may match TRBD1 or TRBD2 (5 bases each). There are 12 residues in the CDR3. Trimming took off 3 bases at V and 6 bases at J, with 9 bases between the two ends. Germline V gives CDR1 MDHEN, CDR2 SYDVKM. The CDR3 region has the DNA TGTGCCAGCAGTTTGGGGGTCCTCGAGCAGTACTTC. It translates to CASSLGVLEQYF.

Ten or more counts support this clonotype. This CDR3 reads CASSFGSLYEQYF. Written as DNA, the CDR3 is TGTGCCAGCAGTTTCGGGTCCCTATACGAGCAGTACTTC. The rearrangement joins TRBV28 to TRBJ2-7; D is undetermined. This CDR3 spans 13 amino acids. Trimming stripped 3 bases from V and 4 bases from J, with 10 bases between. Germline V gives CDR1 MDHEN, CDR2 SYDVKM.

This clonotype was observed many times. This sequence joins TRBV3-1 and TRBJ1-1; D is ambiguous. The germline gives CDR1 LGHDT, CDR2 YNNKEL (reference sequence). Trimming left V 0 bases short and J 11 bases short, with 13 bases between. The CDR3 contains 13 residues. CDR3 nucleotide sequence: TGTGCCAGCAGCCAAGACAGCCCCTCGGGGGCTTTCTTT. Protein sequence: CASSQDSPSGAFF.

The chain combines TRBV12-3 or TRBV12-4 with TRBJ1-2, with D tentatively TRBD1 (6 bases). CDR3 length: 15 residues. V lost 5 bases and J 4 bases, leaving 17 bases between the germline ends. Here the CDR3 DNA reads TGTGCCAGCAGTGCAACAGGGAGGCGGGCCTATGGCTACACCTTC. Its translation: CASSATGRRAYGYTF.

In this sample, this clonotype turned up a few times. The CDR3 DNA reads as TGTGCCAGCAGCGTCGAGACGGACTATGGCTACACCTTC. The encoded protein is CASSVETDYGYTF. The rearrangement joins TRBV9 to TRBJ1-2; no clear D gene. Germline V CDR1 and CDR2: SGDLS, YYNGEE. This CDR3 has 13 residues. V was shortened by 2 bases and J by 3 bases, with 8 bases between the two germline ends.

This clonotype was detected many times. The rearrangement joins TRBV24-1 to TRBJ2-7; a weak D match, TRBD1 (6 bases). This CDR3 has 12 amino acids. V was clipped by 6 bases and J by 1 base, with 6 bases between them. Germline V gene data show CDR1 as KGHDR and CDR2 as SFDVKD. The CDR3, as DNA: TGTGCCACCAGTCAGGGGTCCTACGAGCAGTACTTC. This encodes CATSQGSYEQYF.

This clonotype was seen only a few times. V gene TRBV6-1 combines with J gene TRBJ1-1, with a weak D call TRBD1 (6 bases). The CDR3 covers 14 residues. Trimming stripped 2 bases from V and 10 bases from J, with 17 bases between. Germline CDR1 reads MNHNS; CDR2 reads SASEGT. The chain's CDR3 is CASSESGRGLSAFF. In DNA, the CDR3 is TGTGCCAGCAGTGAATCGGGCAGGGGTTTATCAGCTTTCTTT.

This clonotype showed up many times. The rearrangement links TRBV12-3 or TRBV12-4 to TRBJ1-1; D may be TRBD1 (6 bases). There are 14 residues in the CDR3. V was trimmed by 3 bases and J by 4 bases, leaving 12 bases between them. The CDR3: CASSFQQGGTEAFF. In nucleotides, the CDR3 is TGTGCCAGCAGTTTCCAACAGGGAGGCACTGAAGCTTTCTTT.

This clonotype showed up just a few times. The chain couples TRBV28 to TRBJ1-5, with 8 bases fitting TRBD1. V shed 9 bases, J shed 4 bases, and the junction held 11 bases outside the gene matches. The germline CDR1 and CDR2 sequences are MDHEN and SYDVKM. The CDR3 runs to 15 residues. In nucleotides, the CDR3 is TGTGCCAGTGCTCAGGGGGCCGAGGGAAATCAGCCCCAGCATTTT. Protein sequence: CASAQGAEGNQPQHF.

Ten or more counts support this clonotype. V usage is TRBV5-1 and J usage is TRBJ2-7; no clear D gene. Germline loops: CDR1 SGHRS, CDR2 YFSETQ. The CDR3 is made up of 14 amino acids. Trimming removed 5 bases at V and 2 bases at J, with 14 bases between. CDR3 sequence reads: CASRTVFSPYEQYF. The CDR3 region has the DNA TGCGCCAGCAGAACAGTTTTCTCCCCCTACGAGCAGTACTTC.

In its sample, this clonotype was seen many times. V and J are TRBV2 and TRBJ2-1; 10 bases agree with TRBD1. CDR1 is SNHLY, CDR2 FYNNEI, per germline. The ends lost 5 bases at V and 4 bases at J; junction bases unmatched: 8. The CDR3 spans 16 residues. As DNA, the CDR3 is TGTGCCAGCAGTTCCCTGGGACAGGGGAAGTACAATGAGCAGTTCTTC. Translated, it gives CASSSLGQGKYNEQFF.

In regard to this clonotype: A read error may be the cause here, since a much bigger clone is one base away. The CDR3 DNA reads TGCAGTGCTAGAGATTTTGGGACAGAAACCGGTAGATATGGCTACACCTTC. Its translation: CSARDFGTETGRYGYTF. The rearrangement links TRBV20-1 to TRBJ1-2; 7 bases fit TRBD1. V was pared by 0 bases and J by 5 bases, with 15 bases of the junction left unmatched. CDR1 is DFQATT and CDR2 is SNEGSKA in the germline V gene (reference sequence). CDR3 size: 17 residues.

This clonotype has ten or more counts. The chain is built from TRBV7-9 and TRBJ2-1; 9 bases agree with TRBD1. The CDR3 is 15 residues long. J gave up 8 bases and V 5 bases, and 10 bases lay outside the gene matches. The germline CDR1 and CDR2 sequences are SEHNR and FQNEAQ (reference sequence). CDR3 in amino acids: CASSPGQGFWDEQFF. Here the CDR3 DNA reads TGTGCCAGCAGCCCGGGACAGGGTTTTTGGGATGAGCAGTTCTTC. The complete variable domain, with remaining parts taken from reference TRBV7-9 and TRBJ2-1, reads DTGVSQNPRHKITKRGQNVTFRCDPISEHNRLYWYRQTLGQGPEFLTYFQNEAQLEKSRLLSDRFSAERPKGSFSTLEIQRTEQGDSAMYLCASSPGQGFWDEQFFGPGTRLTVL.

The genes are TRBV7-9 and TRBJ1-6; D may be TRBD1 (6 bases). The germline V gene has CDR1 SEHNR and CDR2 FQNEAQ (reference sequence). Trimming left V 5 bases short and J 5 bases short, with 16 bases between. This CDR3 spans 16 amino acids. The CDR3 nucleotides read TGTGCCAGCAGCCTGGCCGGACAGATAAATAATTCACCCCTCCACTTT. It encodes CASSLAGQINNSPLHF.

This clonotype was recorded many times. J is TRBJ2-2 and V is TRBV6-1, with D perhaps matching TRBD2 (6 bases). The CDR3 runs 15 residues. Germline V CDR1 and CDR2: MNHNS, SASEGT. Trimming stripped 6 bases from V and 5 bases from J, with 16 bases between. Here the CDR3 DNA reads TGTGCCAGCAGCCGGACCCTTGGGGGGACCGGGGAGCTGTTTTTT. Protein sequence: CASSRTLGGTGELFF.

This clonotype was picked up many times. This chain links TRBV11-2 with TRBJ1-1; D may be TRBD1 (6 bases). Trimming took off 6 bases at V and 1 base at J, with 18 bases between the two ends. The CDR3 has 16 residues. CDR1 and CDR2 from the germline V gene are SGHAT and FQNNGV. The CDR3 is CASRYSGTLTNTEAFF. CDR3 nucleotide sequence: TGTGCCAGCAGGTATTCAGGGACACTCACGAACACTGAAGCTTTCTTT.

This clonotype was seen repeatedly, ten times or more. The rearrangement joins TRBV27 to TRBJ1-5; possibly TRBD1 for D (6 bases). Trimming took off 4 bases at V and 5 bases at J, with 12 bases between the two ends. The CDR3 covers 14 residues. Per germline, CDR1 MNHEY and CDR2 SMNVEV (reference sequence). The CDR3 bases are TGTGCCAGCAGTTACACCGGGGGCGATCAGCCCCAGCATTTT. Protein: CASSYTGGDQPQHF.

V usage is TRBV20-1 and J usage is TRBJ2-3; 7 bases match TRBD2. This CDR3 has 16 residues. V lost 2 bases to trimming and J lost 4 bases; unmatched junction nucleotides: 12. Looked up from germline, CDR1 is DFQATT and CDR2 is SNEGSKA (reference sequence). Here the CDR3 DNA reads TGCAGTGCTAGAATAGGGTCCAGCGGGGCCCCAGATACGCAGTATTTT. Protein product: CSARIGSSGAPDTQYF.

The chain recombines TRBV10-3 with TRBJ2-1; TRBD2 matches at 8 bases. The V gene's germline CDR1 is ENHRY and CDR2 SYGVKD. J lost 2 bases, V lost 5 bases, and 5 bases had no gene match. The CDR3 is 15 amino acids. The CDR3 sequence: CAISRTSSPYNEQFF. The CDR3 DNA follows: TGTGCCATCAGTCGGACTAGCTCGCCCTACAATGAGCAGTTCTTC.

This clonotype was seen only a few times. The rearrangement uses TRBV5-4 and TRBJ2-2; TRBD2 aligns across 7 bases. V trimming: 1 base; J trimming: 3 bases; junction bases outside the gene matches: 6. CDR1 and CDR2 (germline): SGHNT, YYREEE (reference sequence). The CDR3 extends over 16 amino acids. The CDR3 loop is CASSLLAGDYTGELFF. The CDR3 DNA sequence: TGTGCCAGCAGCTTGTTGGCGGGGGATTACACCGGGGAGCTGTTTTTT.

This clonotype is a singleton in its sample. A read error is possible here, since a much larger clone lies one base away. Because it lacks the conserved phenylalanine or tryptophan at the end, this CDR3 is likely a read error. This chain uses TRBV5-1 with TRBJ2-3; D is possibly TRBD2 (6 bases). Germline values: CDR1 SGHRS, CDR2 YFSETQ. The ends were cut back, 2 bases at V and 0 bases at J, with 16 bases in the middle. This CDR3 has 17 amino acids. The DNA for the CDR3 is TGCGCCAGCAGCTTAAGGTCCTCCGGGACTAGCACAGATACGCAGTATGTT. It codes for CASSLRSSGTSTDTQYV.

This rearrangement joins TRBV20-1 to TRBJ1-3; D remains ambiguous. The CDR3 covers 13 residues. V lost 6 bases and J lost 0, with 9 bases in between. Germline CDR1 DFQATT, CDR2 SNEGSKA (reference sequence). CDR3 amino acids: CSAILSSGNTIYF. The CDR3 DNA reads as TGCAGTGCCATACTGAGCTCTGGAAACACCATATATTTT.

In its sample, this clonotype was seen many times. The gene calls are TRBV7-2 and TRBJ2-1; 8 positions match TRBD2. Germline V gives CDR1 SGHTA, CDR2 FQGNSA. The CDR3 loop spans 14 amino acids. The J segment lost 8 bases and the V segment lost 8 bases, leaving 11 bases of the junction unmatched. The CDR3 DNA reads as TGTGCCAGCTTGGCTAGCGGGTCGTCGTATGAGCAGTTCTTC. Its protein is CASLASGSSYEQFF.